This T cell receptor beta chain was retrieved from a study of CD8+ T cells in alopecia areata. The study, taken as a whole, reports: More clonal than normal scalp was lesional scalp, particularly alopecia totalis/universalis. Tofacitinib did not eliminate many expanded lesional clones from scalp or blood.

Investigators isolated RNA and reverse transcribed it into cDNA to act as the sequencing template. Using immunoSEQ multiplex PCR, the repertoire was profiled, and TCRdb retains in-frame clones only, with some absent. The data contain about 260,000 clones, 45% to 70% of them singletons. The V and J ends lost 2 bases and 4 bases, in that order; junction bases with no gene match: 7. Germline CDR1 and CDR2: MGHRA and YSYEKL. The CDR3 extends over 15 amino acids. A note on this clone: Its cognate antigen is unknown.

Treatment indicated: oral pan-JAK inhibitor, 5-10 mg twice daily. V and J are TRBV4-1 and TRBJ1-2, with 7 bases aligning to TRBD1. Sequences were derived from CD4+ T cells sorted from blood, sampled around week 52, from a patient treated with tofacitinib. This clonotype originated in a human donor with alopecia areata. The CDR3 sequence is CASSQQGVVAYGYTF. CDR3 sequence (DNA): TGCGCCAGCAGCCAACAGGGGGTAGTAGCCTATGGCTACACCTTC.